There are many counts of the clone carrying this TCR beta chain. What it binds is not known. Amplified regions were TCR beta CDR3 sequences from RNA transcripts. The study used the HTBI primer set for a first-round RT-PCR of the TCR CDR3. TCRdb analysed the multiplex PCR reads with MiXCR anew, one entry per CDR3 protein. Among hundreds of thousands of distinct CDR3 sequences listed, 16% were seen once. The sample originates from a study of T cells in Graves' hyperthyroidism and ophthalmopathy. Study background: Before any treatment, at initial diagnosis, peripheral blood was collected. Study-level results: The model's output predicted ophthalmopathy at a median of about 6.5 months prior to onset. Ophthalmopathy cases were set apart from stable hyperthyroidism by a 13 V-J model.

V was cut by 2 bases and J by 7 bases, with 13 bases left in between. From germline, CDR1 is SGHRS and CDR2 YFSETQ. The CDR3 sequence is 13 residues long. This TCR was sampled from a woman aged 40 to 50 with Graves' ophthalmopathy. Sequenced sample: blood. The J gene is TRBJ2-7, the V gene TRBV5-1, with D possibly TRBD1 on 6 matching bases. The CDR3 here is CASSLGGPGEQYF. The CDR3 bases are TGCGCCAGCAGCTTAGGGGGACCTGGAGAGCAGTACTTC.